This entry is about one T cell receptor beta chain. Its antigen is currently unknown. Authors of the study amplified TCR beta CDR3 regions from RNA transcripts. The TCR CDR3 first-round RT-PCR relied on the HTBI primer set. MiXCR, run by TCRdb on the multiplex PCR reads, gives a single entry per CDR3 protein. The table lists approximately 480,000 distinct CDR3 sequences, less than 25% of them singletons, with approximately 26% in the top ten. These data are taken from a study of T cells in Graves' hyperthyroidism and ophthalmopathy. Study in general: Peripheral blood was collected at initial diagnosis, before any treatment. General study results and limits: The model foresaw ophthalmopathy a median 6.5 months prior to onset.

Germline assignment: CDR1 LGHDT and CDR2 YNNKEL (reference sequence). V was cut by 6 bases and J by 3 bases, with 15 bases left in between. This CDR3 is built from 14 residues. Any patient presenting with uncontrolled infection, other autoimmune disease, pregnancy or lactation was left out. Around 9.8 ml fresh peripheral blood yielded the PBMCs. The rearrangement links TRBV3-1 to TRBJ2-7; the D gene is possibly TRBD1 (6 bases). The sequencing input was blood. The clonotype was recovered from a man between 18 and 29 years old with Graves' hyperthyroidism. The CDR3 spells CASSSRQAYYEQYF. DNA for the CDR3: TGTGCCAGCAGTTCCAGACAGGCGTACTACGAGCAGTACTTC.